A single sample is the source of the 12 T cell receptor beta chains below, sequenced in a study of cytomegalovirus exposure and HLA in healthy donors. PCR amplification relied on 60 Vbeta primers (plus 13 Jbeta primers). Sequenced by immunoSEQ multiplex PCR; TCRdb stores in-frame clones only, minus some. There are 50,000 or so clones in the sample; roughly 53% occur only once, and 12% lies in the top ten. The sequencing sample was made of PBMCs. Receptors were obtained from a human donor in good health.

This clone was seen a few times. The chain is built from TRBV6-6 and TRBJ1-2, with 12 bases fitting TRBD1. V was pared by 2 bases and J by 11 bases, with 9 bases of the junction left unmatched. The CDR3 sequence is 15 residues long. Germline assignment: CDR1 MNHNY and CDR2 SVGAGI (reference sequence). The CDR3 protein is CASSYRGQGAVTYTF. The DNA of the CDR3 is TGTGCCAGCAGTTACCGGGGACAGGGGGCCGTCACTTACACCTTC.

The chain employs TRBV5-4 and TRBJ2-1; 13 nucleotides match TRBD2. This CDR3 contains 16 residues. The germline gives CDR1 SGHNT, CDR2 YYREEE (reference sequence). Germline trimming cut 4 bases from V and 6 bases from J; bases unmatched to any gene: 7. DNA for the CDR3: TGTGCCAGCAGCCTTGGGACTAGCGGGGCTGTCAATGAGCAGTTCTTC. It specifies CASSLGTSGAVNEQFF.

This sequence joins TRBV18 and TRBJ1-1; no firm D call. The germline gives CDR1 KGHSH, CDR2 LQKENI. Trimming took off 3 bases at V and 0 bases at J, with 11 bases between the two ends. The CDR3 is 15 residues long. Here the CDR3 DNA reads TGTGCCAGCTCACCGACGACAAACATGAACACTGAAGCTTTCTTT. It specifies CASSPTTNMNTEAFF.

This chain connects TRBV7-6 to TRBJ2-7; D possibly corresponds to TRBD2 (6 bases). CDR1 SGHVS and CDR2 FNYEAQ come from the germline V gene. The V and J ends lost 1 base and 3 bases respectively, with 10 bases between them. There are 14 residues in the CDR3. The CDR3 region is CASSLGSGVYEQYF. The CDR3 nucleotides are TGTGCCAGCAGCTTAGGGTCGGGGGTCTACGAGCAGTACTTC.

A few counts support this clone. This rearrangement joins TRBV6-1 to TRBJ1-4; 9 nucleotides match TRBD1. The CDR3 spans 15 residues. V gave up 6 bases and J gave up 5 bases; unmatched junction bases: 7. Germline V gives CDR1 MNHNS, CDR2 SASEGT. The CDR3 protein is CASSENRGPNEKLFF. As DNA, the CDR3 is TGTGCCAGCAGCGAGAACAGGGGGCCGAATGAAAAACTGTTTTTT.

V gene TRBV6-1 combines with J gene TRBJ1-6, with a tentative D call TRBD1 (5 bases). The CDR3 loop spans 14 amino acids. V was trimmed by 7 bases and J by 13 bases, leaving 20 bases between them. CDR1 and CDR2 (germline): MNHNS, SASEGT. The CDR3 DNA sequence: TGTGCCAGCAACCCCGACAGCTATTCTTCCCCCCTCCACTTT. It encodes CASNPDSYSSPLHF.

A few counts support this clone. J is TRBJ1-5 and V is TRBV29-1, with D possibly TRBD1 on 6 matching bases. V was cut by 7 bases and J by 7 bases, with 17 bases left in between. The CDR3 totals 13 residues. The germline gives CDR1 SQVTM, CDR2 ANQGSEA. In nucleotides, the CDR3 is TGCAGCGCAAGGGGGGGGGCCGGACAGCCCCAGCATTTT. This sequence encodes CSARGGAGQPQHF.

The chain employs TRBV7-9 and TRBJ2-5; 7 bases line up with TRBD2. The CDR3 contains 13 residues. With V trimmed by 5 bases and J by 3 bases, 3 bases remained unmatched. Germline CDR1 reads SEHNR; CDR2 reads FQNEAQ (reference sequence). The CDR3, as DNA: TGTGCCAGCAGCCCGAGCGGGGAAGAGACCCAGTACTTC. Translated, it gives CASSPSGEETQYF.

The chain employs TRBV7-6 and TRBJ1-2; TRBD1 matches 7 bases. Per germline, CDR1 SGHVS and CDR2 FNYEAQ. The CDR3 covers 15 residues. The V and J ends lost 6 bases and 3 bases, in that order; junction bases with no gene match: 10. The CDR3 here is CASSITPGGDYGYTF. As DNA, the CDR3 is TGTGCCAGCAGTATCACTCCAGGGGGAGACTATGGCTACACCTTC.

The chain uses TRBV7-9 and TRBJ2-7; possibly TRBD1 for D (8 bases). The V gene lost 5 bases and the J gene lost 4 bases, with 15 bases spanning the gap. CDR1 and CDR2 from the germline V gene are SEHNR and FQNEAQ (reference sequence). The CDR3 length is 14 residues. In nucleotides, the CDR3 is TGTGCCAGCAGCGGGATACAGGGGGGGTACGAGCAGTACTTC. Its translation is CASSGIQGGYEQYF. The variable domain in full, with the rest retrieved from reference TRBV7-9 and TRBJ2-7, is DTGVSQNPRHKITKRGQNVTFRCDPISEHNRLYWYRQTLGQGPEFLTYFQNEAQLEKSRLLSDRFSAERPKGSFSTLEIQRTEQGDSAMYLCASSGIQGGYEQYFGPGTRLTVT.

The chain couples TRBV4-3 to TRBJ2-7; 7 positions agree with TRBD1. The CDR3 is made up of 15 amino acids. With 2 bases clipped from V and 5 bases from J, the junction kept 9 bases outside the gene matches. Germline V gene lookup returns CDR1 LGHNA and CDR2 YSLEER. The CDR3 DNA reads as TGCGCCAGCAGCCAAACCAGGGGGTCCTTCAACGAGCAGTACTTC. Translating gives CASSQTRGSFNEQYF.

This chain joins TRBV5-1 and TRBJ2-7; D not resolved. CDR3 length: 16 amino acids. CDR1 is SGHRS and CDR2 is YFSETQ in the germline V gene. V shed 0 bases and J shed 0 bases, with 13 bases lying between them. CDR3 bases: TGCGCCAGCAGCTTGGGGCAGGTATTGAGCTCCTACGAGCAGTACTTC. It codes for CASSLGQVLSSYEQYF. Full variable domain (missing parts from reference TRBV5-1 and TRBJ2-7): KAGVTQTPRYLIKTRGQQVTLSCSPISGHRSVSWYQQTPGQGLQFLFEYFSETQRNKGNFPGRFSGRQFSNSRSEMNVSTLELGDSALYLCASSLGQVLSSYEQYFGPGTRLTVT.